Given below is one T cell receptor beta chain in context. The antigen remains undetermined. The sample originates from a study of T cell clones after liver transplantation. The overall study: HCV positivity affected three of eight recipients; the rest lacked autoimmune or viral indications. Notes on the study in general: Graft donor-reactive T cells may have migrated into the graft rather than being deleted.

Sequencing used immunoSEQ multiplex PCR; TCRdb keeps in-frame clones, though not all of them. This sample has around 110,000 clones, with approximately 90% found just once. Per germline, CDR1 MDHEN and CDR2 SYDVKM. The CDR3 consists of 16 residues. The V end lost 2 bases, the J end lost 0 bases, and 11 bases lay between the germline ends. The origin of this receptor is a human patient who received a liver transplant. The T cells may come from the graft donor. The J gene is TRBJ2-1, the V gene TRBV28, with no clear D. Specimen: CD4+ T cells from blood, collected 12 months after liver transplant. CDR3 in DNA: TGTGCCAGCAGTTTACCGAAGGTGGGCTCCTACAATGAGCAGTTCTTC. Residues: CASSLPKVGSYNEQFF.